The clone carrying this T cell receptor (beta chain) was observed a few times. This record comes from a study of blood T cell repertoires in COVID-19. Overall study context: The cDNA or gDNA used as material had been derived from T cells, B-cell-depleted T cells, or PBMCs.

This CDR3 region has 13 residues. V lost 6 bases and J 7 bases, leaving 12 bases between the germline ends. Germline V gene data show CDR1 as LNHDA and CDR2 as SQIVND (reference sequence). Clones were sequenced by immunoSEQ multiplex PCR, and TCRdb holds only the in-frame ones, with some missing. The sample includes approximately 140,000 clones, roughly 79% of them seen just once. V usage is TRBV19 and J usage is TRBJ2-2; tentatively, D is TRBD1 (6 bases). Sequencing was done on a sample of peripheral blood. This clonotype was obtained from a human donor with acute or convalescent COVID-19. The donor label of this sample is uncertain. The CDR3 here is CASRPQGFGELFF. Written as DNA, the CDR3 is TGTGCCAGTAGGCCACAGGGATTCGGGGAGCTGTTTTTT.